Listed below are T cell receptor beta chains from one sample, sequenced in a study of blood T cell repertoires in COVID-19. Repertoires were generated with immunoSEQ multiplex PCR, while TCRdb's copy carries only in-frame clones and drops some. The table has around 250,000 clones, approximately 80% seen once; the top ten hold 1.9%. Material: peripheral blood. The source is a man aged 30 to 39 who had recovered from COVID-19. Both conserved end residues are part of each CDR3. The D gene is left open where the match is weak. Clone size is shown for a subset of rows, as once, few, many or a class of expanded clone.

CDR3aa: CATSRQGNSPLHF; CDR3nt: TGTGCCACCAGCAGACAGGGTAATTCACCCCTCCACTTT; abundance: few; d_gene: -; v_gene: TRBV15; j_gene: TRBJ1-6
CDR3aa: CSASPGSRNEKLFF; CDR3nt: TGCAGTGCCAGTCCGGGATCCCGTAATGAAAAACTGTTTTTT; abundance: -; d_gene: -; v_gene: TRBV20-1; j_gene: TRBJ1-4
CDR3aa: CASSPLQGPETQYF; CDR3nt: TGTGCCAGCTCACCGTTACAGGGGCCAGAGACCCAGTACTTC; abundance: -; d_gene: TRBD1; v_gene: TRBV18; j_gene: TRBJ2-5
CDR3aa: CASSSMAGELFF; CDR3nt: TGTGCCAGCAGCTCAATGGCAGGGGAGCTGTTTTTT; abundance: -; d_gene: -; v_gene: TRBV12-3/TRBV12-4; j_gene: TRBJ2-2
CDR3aa: CASSLSRGGTDTQYF; CDR3nt: TGTGCCAGCAGCTTGTCGCGGGGGGGGACAGATACGCAGTATTTT; abundance: -; d_gene: TRBD2; v_gene: TRBV11-1; j_gene: TRBJ2-3
CDR3aa: CASSPGAGYTF; CDR3nt: TGTGCCAGCAGTCCAGGGGCTGGCTACACCTTC; abundance: -; d_gene: -; v_gene: TRBV6-5; j_gene: TRBJ1-2
CDR3aa: CASSFTPGQGFNSPLHF; CDR3nt: TGCGCCAGCAGCTTTACACCGGGACAGGGGTTTAATTCACCCCTCCACTTT; abundance: -; d_gene: TRBD1; v_gene: TRBV4-1; j_gene: TRBJ1-6
CDR3aa: CASSLRPWGGTGELFF; CDR3nt: TGTGCCAGCAGTCTGCGGCCCTGGGGGGGGACCGGGGAGCTGTTTTTT; abundance: -; d_gene: TRBD2; v_gene: TRBV28; j_gene: TRBJ2-2
CDR3aa: CASSRRTSGGSTDTQYF; CDR3nt: TGTGCCAGCAGCCGCCGGACTAGCGGGGGGTCGACAGATACGCAGTATTTT; abundance: once; d_gene: TRBD2; v_gene: TRBV3-1/TRBV3-2; j_gene: TRBJ2-3
CDR3aa: CASRLLVQEKLFF; CDR3nt: TGTGCCAGCAGACTCCTGGTACAGGAAAAACTGTTTTTT; abundance: once; d_gene: -; v_gene: TRBV6-5; j_gene: TRBJ1-4
CDR3aa: CSGWIAGEDEQYF; CDR3nt: TGCAGCGGGTGGATAGCGGGGGAGGACGAGCAGTACTTC; abundance: -; d_gene: TRBD2; v_gene: TRBV29-1; j_gene: TRBJ2-7
CDR3aa: CASTGTRSNQPQHF; CDR3nt: TGTGCCAGCACCGGGACACGTAGCAATCAGCCCCAGCATTTT; abundance: -; d_gene: -; v_gene: TRBV6-5; j_gene: TRBJ1-5
CDR3aa: CASSPVGTSGGRSYNEQFF; CDR3nt: TGCGCCAGCAGCCCCGTCGGGACTAGCGGGGGGCGCTCCTACAATGAGCAGTTCTTC; abundance: -; d_gene: TRBD2; v_gene: TRBV5-1; j_gene: TRBJ2-1
CDR3aa: CASSQGYGGETQYF; CDR3nt: TGCGCCAGCAGCCAAGGGTATGGGGGCGAGACCCAGTACTTC; abundance: -; d_gene: -; v_gene: TRBV4-1; j_gene: TRBJ2-5
CDR3aa: CASSSGPRGLGGQYF; CDR3nt: TGCGCCAGCAGCTCGGGACCGCGGGGCTTGGGGGGGCAGTACTTC; abundance: -; d_gene: -; v_gene: TRBV5-1; j_gene: TRBJ2-7
CDR3aa: CASSRVPGHGVETQYF; CDR3nt: TGTGCCAGCAGCCGGGTCCCGGGACATGGGGTGGAGACCCAGTACTTC; abundance: -; d_gene: -; v_gene: TRBV7-7; j_gene: TRBJ2-5
CDR3aa: CASLSVSGSPPHF; CDR3nt: TGTGCCAGCCTCAGCGTCTCTGGATCACCCCCCCACTTT; abundance: -; d_gene: -; v_gene: TRBV2; j_gene: TRBJ1-6
CDR3aa: CASSRYRGPTVKTQYF; CDR3nt: TGTGCCAGCAGCAGATACAGGGGGCCAACAGTAAAGACCCAGTACTTC; abundance: -; d_gene: TRBD1; v_gene: TRBV11-2; j_gene: TRBJ2-5
CDR3aa: CASSTLGTGDNSPLHF; CDR3nt: TGTGCCAGCAGCACACTAGGGACAGGGGATAATTCACCCCTCCACTTT; abundance: -; d_gene: TRBD1; v_gene: TRBV28; j_gene: TRBJ1-6
CDR3aa: CASSPLTGDTGEQYF; CDR3nt: TGCGCCAGCAGCCCACTGACAGGGGATACGGGCGAGCAGTACTTC; abundance: few; d_gene: TRBD1; v_gene: TRBV5-1; j_gene: TRBJ2-7
CDR3aa: CASSPGQGRQPQHF; CDR3nt: TGTGCCAGCAGTCCTGGACAGGGACGACAGCCCCAGCATTTT; abundance: -; d_gene: TRBD1; v_gene: TRBV6-5; j_gene: TRBJ1-5
CDR3aa: CASSLRVDTEAFF; CDR3nt: TGTGCCAGCAGCCTCAGGGTGGACACTGAAGCTTTCTTT; abundance: -; d_gene: -; v_gene: TRBV7-9; j_gene: TRBJ1-1
CDR3aa: CAISALGAGGRHTGELFF; CDR3nt: TGTGCCATCAGTGCTCTGGGGGCGGGGGGGCGTCACACCGGGGAGCTGTTTTTT; abundance: -; d_gene: TRBD2; v_gene: TRBV10-3; j_gene: TRBJ2-2
CDR3aa: CASSLAGQGKGAFF; CDR3nt: TGTGCCAGCAGCTTGGCCGGCCAGGGCAAGGGGGCTTTCTTT; abundance: -; d_gene: -; v_gene: TRBV5-4; j_gene: TRBJ1-1
CDR3aa: CASNQLAGGPAGEDTQYF; CDR3nt: TGCGCCAGCAACCAACTAGCGGGGGGCCCGGCCGGCGAGGATACGCAGTATTTT; abundance: -; d_gene: TRBD2; v_gene: TRBV5-1; j_gene: TRBJ2-3
CDR3aa: CASSVRQDNTGELFF; CDR3nt: TGTGCCAGCAGCGTCCGACAGGACAACACCGGGGAGCTGTTTTTT; abundance: -; d_gene: -; v_gene: TRBV9; j_gene: TRBJ2-2
CDR3aa: CASSQGGGYTDTQYF; CDR3nt: TGTGCCAGCAGCCAGGGCGGGGGATACACAGATACGCAGTATTTT; abundance: -; d_gene: TRBD2; v_gene: TRBV7-3; j_gene: TRBJ2-3
CDR3aa: CASSGQGGEKLFF; CDR3nt: TGTGCCAGTTCGGGACAGGGCGGCGAAAAACTGTTTTTT; abundance: -; d_gene: TRBD1; v_gene: TRBV19; j_gene: TRBJ1-4
CDR3aa: CASSQQSRGRGLSYTF; CDR3nt: TGCGCCAGCAGCCAACAGAGCAGGGGGCGGGGGTTGAGCTACACCTTC; abundance: once; d_gene: TRBD1; v_gene: TRBV4-1; j_gene: TRBJ1-2
CDR3aa: CATMTGPTNTGELFF; CDR3nt: TGCGCCACCATGACAGGACCCACGAACACCGGGGAGCTGTTTTTT; abundance: -; d_gene: -; v_gene: TRBV5-1; j_gene: TRBJ2-2
CDR3aa: CASSLVGGVRTEAFF; CDR3nt: TGCGCCAGCAGCTTGGTTGGTGGAGTGAGGACTGAAGCTTTCTTT; abundance: -; d_gene: -; v_gene: TRBV5-1; j_gene: TRBJ1-1